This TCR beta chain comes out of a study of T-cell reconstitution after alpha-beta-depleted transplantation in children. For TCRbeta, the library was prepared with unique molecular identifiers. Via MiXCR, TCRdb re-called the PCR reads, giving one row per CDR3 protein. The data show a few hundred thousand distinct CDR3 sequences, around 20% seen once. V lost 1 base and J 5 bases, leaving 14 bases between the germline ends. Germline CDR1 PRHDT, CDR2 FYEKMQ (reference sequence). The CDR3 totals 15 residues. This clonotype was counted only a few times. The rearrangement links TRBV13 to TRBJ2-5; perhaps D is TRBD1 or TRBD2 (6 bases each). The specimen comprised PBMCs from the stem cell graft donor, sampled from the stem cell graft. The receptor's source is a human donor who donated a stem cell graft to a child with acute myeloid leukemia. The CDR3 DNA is TGTGCCAGCAGCTTAGCTGGGGGGCGCAGGGAGACCCAGTACTTC. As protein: CASSLAGGRRETQYF.